The 31 T cell receptor beta chains given below trace back to one sample, sequenced in a study of regulatory T cells in long-lasting Graves disease. In building TCR beta libraries, iRepertoire HTBI primers were used together with Arm-PCR of CDR3 regions. Using its own MiXCR run on the multiplex PCR reads, TCRdb lists one record per CDR3 protein. The sample comprises about 520,000 distinct CDR3 sequences, about 12% of which are singletons, and roughly 8.9% rests with the top ten. Time point denoted: newly diagnosed GD, antithyroid drugs for less than 3 months. PBMCs were the source of the RNA used for TCR sequencing. These data also featured in a second study, about T cells in Graves' hyperthyroidism and ophthalmopathy.

The sample was peripheral blood mononuclear cells (PBMCs), taken at new diagnosis, from a patient treated with antithyroid drugs. The receptors shown here come from a woman aged 25 to 39 with Graves disease.

This clonotype was counted only a few times. The genes are TRBV4-2 and TRBJ1-2; 7 bases fit TRBD1. Trimming took 2 bases from V and 8 from J; bases not matched to a gene: 11. This CDR3 spans 15 amino acids. Germline assignment: CDR1 LGHNA and CDR2 YNFKEQ. CDR3 loop: CASSQSLGDSGGYTF. CDR3 bases: TGTGCCAGCAGCCAATCCTTAGGGGACAGCGGAGGCTACACCTTC.

The chain has TRBV5-6 and TRBJ2-1, with 9 bases identical to TRBD1. The germline V gene encodes CDR1 SGHDT and CDR2 YYEEEE. The V gene end was trimmed by 7 bases and the J gene end by 8 bases; junction bases not matched to a gene: 10. The CDR3 spans 14 residues. The CDR3 protein is CASERQGVFDEQFF. In DNA, the CDR3 is TGTGCCAGCGAAAGACAGGGGGTATTTGATGAGCAGTTCTTC.

At least ten counts were recorded for this clonotype. The chain has TRBV19 and TRBJ1-2; 8 nucleotides line up with TRBD1. The V and J ends lost 0 bases and 10 bases, in that order; junction bases with no gene match: 10. Per germline, CDR1 LNHDA and CDR2 SQIVND (reference sequence). This CDR3 comprises 15 residues. CDR3 protein: CASSIDQFVTGAYTF. CDR3 sequence (DNA): TGTGCCAGTAGTATAGATCAATTCGTGACAGGGGCCTACACCTTC.

This clonotype was seen only a few times. The chain carries TRBV20-1 and TRBJ2-4, with D possibly called TRBD1 or TRBD2 (6 bases each). V was shortened by 0 bases and J by 8 bases, with 14 bases between the two germline ends. Germline CDR1 and CDR2: DFQATT and SNEGSKA (reference sequence). The CDR3 length is 14 residues. CDR3 nucleotide sequence: TGCAGTGCTAGAGAAGGGGGGATTAGGGACATTCAGTACTTC. Translation gives CSAREGGIRDIQYF.

There are many counts of this clonotype. The CDR3 nucleotides are TGTGCCAGTAATGGGCGGGGGGCTAGCAATCAGCCCCAGCATTTT. It is translated as CASNGRGASNQPQHF. The V and J genes are TRBV19 and TRBJ1-5; TRBD1 is a possible D gene (6 bases). In germline, CDR1 is LNHDA, CDR2 SQIVND (reference sequence). This CDR3 has 15 amino acids. V dropped 7 bases and J dropped 0 bases, with 13 bases sitting between them. The variable domain in full, with the rest retrieved from reference TRBV19 and TRBJ1-5, is DGGITQSPKYLFRKEGQNVTLSCEQNLNHDAMYWYRQDPGQGLRLIYYSQIVNDFQKGDIAEGYSVSREKKESFPLTVTSAQKNPTAFYLCASNGRGASNQPQHFGDGTRLSIL.

This clonotype appeared many times. The genes are TRBV7-2 and TRBJ2-7; D is ambiguous. Germline CDR1 reads SGHTA; CDR2 reads FQGNSA. Trimming removed 6 bases from V and 2 bases from J, with 17 bases in between. This CDR3 comprises 15 residues. CDR3 region: CASSHRGVSPYEQYF. The CDR3 nucleotides are TGTGCCAGCAGTCACCGTGGGGTATCACCCTACGAGCAGTACTTC.

This clonotype was picked up many times. V and J are TRBV9 and TRBJ2-7; TRBD1 agrees at 10 bases. V shed 4 bases and J 2 bases; nucleotides not matched to a gene: 6. The germline CDR1 and CDR2 sequences are SGDLS and YYNGEE. This CDR3 is built from 15 residues. CDR3: CASSTGQGLAYEQYF. The CDR3 DNA is TGTGCCAGCAGCACGGGACAGGGGTTAGCCTACGAGCAGTACTTC. The full variable domain, completed using reference TRBV9 and TRBJ2-7, is DSGVTQTPKHLITATGQRVTLRCSPRSGDLSVYWYQQSLDQGLQFLIQYYNGEERAKGNILERFSAQQFPDLHSELNLSSLELGDSALYFCASSTGQGLAYEQYFGPGTRLTVT.

In its sample, this clonotype was seen many times. The gene calls are TRBV19 and TRBJ1-1, with D uncertain. V gave up 6 bases and J gave up 1 base, with 12 bases separating them. The CDR3 runs to 14 residues. CDR1 and CDR2 from the germline V gene are LNHDA and SQIVND (reference sequence). This CDR3 is CASSSPDGNTEAFF. The DNA for the CDR3 is TGTGCCAGTAGCAGTCCGGACGGGAACACTGAAGCTTTCTTT.

This clonotype was recorded at least ten times. The chain carries TRBV28 and TRBJ1-1; D might be TRBD1 (6 bases). The germline V and J ends were trimmed by 1 base and 6 bases, with 18 bases remaining between them. The CDR3 loop spans 16 amino acids. The germline CDR1 and CDR2 sequences are MDHEN and SYDVKM. CDR3 DNA sequence: TGTGCCAGCAGTTTATTAGGCAGGGGAAGTATCCCTGAAGCTTTCTTT. It codes for CASSLLGRGSIPEAFF.

This clonotype occurred a few times. The rearrangement joins TRBV28 to TRBJ2-2; a weak D match, TRBD2 (5 bases). The CDR3 covers 14 residues. In germline, CDR1 is MDHEN, CDR2 SYDVKM. Trimming removed 3 bases from V and 4 bases from J, with 9 bases in between. CDR3: CASSFDGGTGELFF. CDR3 nucleotide sequence: TGTGCCAGCAGTTTTGACGGAGGCACCGGGGAGCTGTTTTTT.

This clonotype has ten or more counts. The chain links TRBV7-2 to TRBJ2-1; D is unresolved. This CDR3 comprises 14 residues. Germline assignment: CDR1 SGHTA and CDR2 FQGNSA. Trimming shortened V by 2 bases and J by 8 bases, and 13 bases separated the two germline ends. The CDR3 DNA follows: TGTGCCAGCAGCTTAAGTCTAGTTCTAGATGAGCAGTTCTTC. It yields the protein CASSLSLVLDEQFF.

The chain has TRBV20-1 and TRBJ2-1; 9 nucleotides align to TRBD2. The germline CDR1 and CDR2 sequences are DFQATT and SNEGSKA (reference sequence). The CDR3 is 15 amino acids. V gave up 6 bases and J gave up 2 bases; unmatched junction bases: 8. The CDR3 protein is CSARLAVDPYNEQFF. Written as DNA, the CDR3 is TGCAGTGCCAGACTAGCGGTCGACCCCTACAATGAGCAGTTCTTC.

This clonotype was counted ten times or more. The chain links TRBV20-1 to TRBJ1-1; D is perhaps TRBD1 (6 bases). The CDR3 spans 13 residues. V dropped 6 bases and J dropped 3 bases, with 14 bases sitting between them. The V gene's germline CDR1 is DFQATT and CDR2 SNEGSKA (reference sequence). Written as DNA, the CDR3 is TGCAGTGCCATCGAGGGGGGGGACACTGAAGCTTTCTTT. Translation gives CSAIEGGDTEAFF.

V gene TRBV3-1 combines with J gene TRBJ1-1, with D maybe TRBD1 (6 bases). V was pared by 1 base and J by 4 bases, with 16 bases between. From germline, CDR1 is LGHDT and CDR2 YNNKEL (reference sequence). This CDR3 is 16 amino acids long. CDR3 in amino acids: CASSQVGPTGLTEAFF. CDR3 DNA: TGTGCCAGCAGCCAAGTAGGGCCCACAGGGCTCACTGAAGCTTTCTTT.

The table lists this clonotype with many counts. The gene calls are TRBV20-1 and TRBJ2-1; 10 bases align to TRBD2. The CDR3 has 14 residues. V was clipped by 3 bases and J by 10 bases; unmatched bases: 9. Germline lookup yields CDR1 DFQATT and CDR2 SNEGSKA (reference sequence). The CDR3 is CSASGALTSGEQFF. The CDR3 DNA is TGCAGTGCTAGTGGGGCCCTGACTAGCGGGGAGCAGTTCTTC.

The V call is TRBV15, the J call TRBJ2-1; TRBD1 matches at 7 bases. The V and J ends lost 0 bases and 4 bases, in that order; junction bases with no gene match: 3. Germline CDR1 and CDR2: LNHNV and YYDKDF (reference sequence). This CDR3 region has 15 residues. In nucleotides, the CDR3 is TGTGCCACCAGCAGAGATGGGGGACAGTACAATGAGCAGTTCTTC. It yields the protein CATSRDGGQYNEQFF.

Here the CDR3 reads CAISDRALGEAFF. CDR3 nucleotide sequence: TGTGCCATCAGTGACAGGGCTTTAGGTGAAGCTTTCTTT. The chain is built from TRBV10-3 and TRBJ1-1; tentatively, D is TRBD1 (5 bases). The CDR3 totals 13 residues. Trimming cost V 3 bases and J 7 bases, with 12 bases left between them. Germline-derived CDR1 and CDR2 are ENHRY and SYGVKD.

This clonotype occurred many times. The chain has TRBV11-3 and TRBJ2-5, with 13 bases identical to TRBD2. After removal of 4 bases from V and 1 base from J, the junction contained 6 bases not matched to a gene. Germline CDR1 SGHNT, CDR2 YENEEA. This CDR3 region has 17 residues. This CDR3 reads CASSSGLAGYSQETQYF. CDR3 sequence (DNA): TGTGCCAGCAGCTCGGGACTAGCGGGATACTCCCAAGAGACCCAGTACTTC. Full variable domain (rest looked up from reference TRBV11-3 and TRBJ2-5): EAGVVQSPRYKIIEKKQPVAFWCNPISGHNTLYWYLQNLGQGPELLIRYENEEAVDDSQLPKDRFSAERLKGVDSTLKIQPAELGDSAVYLCASSSGLAGYSQETQYFGPGTRLLVL.

This chain uses TRBV18 with TRBJ2-7, with TRBD1 identical over 12 bases. CDR3 length equals 13 residues. V dropped 8 bases and J dropped 4; count of bases not matched to a gene: 3. CDR1 and CDR2 from the germline V gene are KGHSH and LQKENI. CDR3 residues: CASEGQGAYEQYF. Here the CDR3 DNA reads TGTGCCAGCGAGGGACAGGGGGCTTACGAGCAGTACTTC.

This clonotype has at least ten counts. V gene TRBV15 combines with J gene TRBJ1-2; D call uncertain. The CDR3 totals 13 residues. CDR1 and CDR2 (germline): LNHNV, YYDKDF (reference sequence). V was trimmed by 8 bases and J by 5 bases, leaving 15 bases between them. The CDR3 protein is CATSSGIGYGYTF. The CDR3 coding sequence is TGTGCCACCTCCTCCGGAATCGGATATGGCTACACCTTC.

In its sample, this clonotype was seen many times. The rearrangement joins TRBV30 to TRBJ1-6, with TRBD1 as a possible D gene (6 bases). There are 14 residues in the CDR3. V gave up 0 bases and J gave up 7 bases, with 10 bases separating them. Germline lookup yields CDR1 GTSNPN and CDR2 SVGIG (reference sequence). The CDR3 coding sequence is TGTGCCTGGAGTGTTTGGGGGGGCAATTCACCCCTCCACTTT. Encoded protein: CAWSVWGGNSPLHF.

The table lists this clonotype with many counts. The chain carries TRBV11-3 and TRBJ2-3; 7 bases fit TRBD2. The CDR3 length is 17 residues. J lost 1 base, V lost 5 bases, and 12 bases had no gene match. Germline values: CDR1 SGHNT, CDR2 YENEEA. CDR3 DNA sequence: TGTGCCAGCAGCCCCGGGGGACTATTTGTGGGCACAGATACGCAGTATTTT. Translation: CASSPGGLFVGTDTQYF.

For this clonotype: A read error is possible here, since a much larger clone lies one base away. The genes are TRBV6-1 and TRBJ2-1; 8 bases match TRBD1. V trimming: 8 bases; J trimming: 10 bases; junction bases outside the gene matches: 16. The CDR3 spans 15 residues. CDR1 and CDR2 from the germline V gene are MNHNS and SASEGT. CDR3 protein: CASGRDRGFSYEQFF. In nucleotides, the CDR3 is TGTGCCAGCGGTCGAGACAGGGGATTTAGCTACGAGCAGTTCTTC.

This clonotype was recorded at least ten times. The rearrangement joins TRBV12-3 or TRBV12-4 to TRBJ2-5; possible D gene TRBD2, 5 bases. This CDR3 region has 14 residues. V lost 3 bases and J 5 bases, leaving 13 bases between the germline ends. The CDR3 sequence: CASSFSLAGETQYF. Here the CDR3 DNA reads TGTGCCAGCAGTTTTAGCCTAGCCGGCGAGACCCAGTACTTC.

The rearrangement uses TRBV6-1 and TRBJ1-1, with D possibly being TRBD1 (5 bases). V was trimmed by 4 bases and J by 11 bases, leaving 23 bases between them. CDR3 length: 15 residues. CDR1 MNHNS and CDR2 SASEGT come from the germline V gene. The CDR3 bases are TGTGCCAGCAGTGGAGGGGTACAGTTCGGGGCAGCGGCTTTCTTT. Translating gives CASSGGVQFGAAAFF.

In this sample, this clonotype turned up a few times. The chain has TRBV6-1 and TRBJ1-1; 12 bases line up with TRBD1. CDR1 MNHNS and CDR2 SASEGT come from the germline V gene. The ends lost 6 bases at V and 6 bases at J; junction bases unmatched: 14. This CDR3 has 17 residues. CDR3 protein: CASSPEGQGAVGAEAFF. Written as DNA, the CDR3 is TGTGCCAGCAGCCCGGAGGGACAGGGGGCGGTCGGAGCTGAAGCTTTCTTT.

This clonotype has at least ten counts. The CDR3, as DNA: TGTGCCAGCAGTTTAAATCTCGGGGAGCTGTTTTTT. Protein: CASSLNLGELFF. The genes are TRBV12-3 or TRBV12-4 and TRBJ2-2, with D unclear. Trimming pared 2 bases from V and 7 bases from J, leaving 5 bases between. The CDR3 has 12 residues.

The J gene is TRBJ2-7, the V gene TRBV11-3; 9 bases match TRBD2. The CDR3 has 14 amino acids. Germline CDR1 SGHNT, CDR2 YENEEA. V shed 5 bases and J 0 bases; nucleotides not matched to a gene: 2. CDR3 amino acids: CASSAGGGSYEQYF. In nucleotides, the CDR3 is TGTGCCAGCAGCGCGGGAGGGGGCTCCTACGAGCAGTACTTC. The full variable domain, its missing parts supplied by reference TRBV11-3 and TRBJ2-7, is EAGVVQSPRYKIIEKKQPVAFWCNPISGHNTLYWYLQNLGQGPELLIRYENEEAVDDSQLPKDRFSAERLKGVDSTLKIQPAELGDSAVYLCASSAGGGSYEQYFGPGTRLTVT.

The chain couples TRBV27 to TRBJ2-1; D gene uncertain. Trimming took off 5 bases at V and 6 bases at J, with 8 bases between the two ends. The CDR3 totals 12 residues. Germline CDR1 and CDR2: MNHEY and SMNVEV (reference sequence). Here the CDR3 DNA reads TGTGCCAGCAGTGACCCACCCAATGAGCAGTTCTTC. Amino acid sequence: CASSDPPNEQFF.

In its sample, this clonotype was seen many times. The chain has TRBV11-3 and TRBJ2-3; D is undetermined. V was clipped by 4 bases and J by 2 bases, with 4 bases between them. This CDR3 has 12 residues. Looked up from germline, CDR1 is SGHNT and CDR2 is YENEEA. CDR3 sequence (DNA): TGTGCCAGCAGCTGGTCCACAGATACGCAGTATTTT. Protein: CASSWSTDTQYF.

A few counts support this clonotype. This may be a read error, as it is one base from a much larger clone. The gene calls are TRBV12-3 or TRBV12-4 and TRBJ2-5; tentative D call: TRBD2 (8 bases). V was cut by 5 bases and J by 9 bases, with 19 bases left in between. CDR3 size: 14 residues. DNA of the CDR3: TGTGCCAGCAGTCCTCCGACAGGGCGGGAGGCCCAGTACTTC. Its protein is CASSPPTGREAQYF.